A selection of T cell receptor beta chains follows, all from one sample in a study of metastatic and nonmetastatic thyroid tumors. TCRdb recomputed clones from the PCR reads via MiXCR. The sample includes under 25,000 clones, 27% of them seen just once. Sequenced material: blood. Receptors originate from a female donor with papillary thyroid cancer or a benign thyroid nodule (not recorded which). Some clones in this sample may be carry-over from other donors' samples. Each CDR3 is given with its conserved first and last residue. D genes are given only for firm matches. Clone size is stated in some rows and not others, as once, few, many or a class when expanded.

V gene	J gene	clone size	D gene	CDR3 DNA	CDR3 protein
TRBV20-1	TRBJ1-4	-	TRBD1	TGCAGTGCTATCGGGACAGGGGGCGCCCGTGAAAAACTGTTTTTT	CSAIGTGGAREKLFF
TRBV20-1	TRBJ1-1	-	-	TGCAGTGCTAGAGATCGGCGGGGTCTTTATTCTGAAGCTTTCTTT	CSARDRRGLYSEAFF
TRBV3-1	TRBJ2-7	-	-	TGTGCCAGCAGCTTGTACAGAGCCGGAGAGCAGTACTTC	CASSLYRAGEQYF
TRBV6-2/TRBV6-3	TRBJ1-4	many	TRBD1	TGTGCCAGCACCACCCAGGTACAGGGGGAAAAACTGTTTTTT	CASTTQVQGEKLFF
TRBV6-1	TRBJ2-7	-	-	TGTGCCAGCGGAAGAACGGGGACGACCTACGAGCAGTACTTC	CASGRTGTTYEQYF
TRBV6-1	TRBJ2-2	-	-	TGTGCCTGCAGTGTGGGGGACTCCGGGGAGCTGTTTTTT	CACSVGDSGELFF
TRBV2	TRBJ1-3	few	-	TGTGCCAGCCGGACCGGTACAGGCTCTCGAAACACCATATATTTT	CASRTGTGSRNTIYF
TRBV4-1	TRBJ1-1	many	-	TGCGCCAGCAGCCGCGGGCTCGGGGACACTGAAGCTTTCTTT	CASSRGLGDTEAFF
TRBV20-1	TRBJ1-2	-	-	TGCAGTGCTAGACCGTCCTATAACTATGGCTACACCTTC	CSARPSYNYGYTF
TRBV5-1	TRBJ2-7	many	-	TGCGCCAGCTGGCAGGGACATACCTCCTACGAGCAGTACTTC	CASWQGHTSYEQYF
TRBV5-5	TRBJ2-2	many	-	TGTGCCAGCAGCCCGAACACCGGGGAGCTGTTTTTT	CASSPNTGELFF
TRBV18	TRBJ2-1	-	TRBD1	TGTGCCAGCTCACCACCGGGACAGTACAATGAGCAGTTCTTC	CASSPPGQYNEQFF
TRBV9	TRBJ1-1	-	-	TGTGCCAGCAGCGCCGATTGGGGGGGAGTGTGGGCTTTCTTT	CASSADWGGVWAFF
TRBV20-1	TRBJ2-3	many	-	TGCAGCGACCAGCCTCGGGGACACGGCACAGATACGCAGTATTTT	CSDQPRGHGTDTQYF
TRBV19	TRBJ2-3	-	-	TGTGCCAGTAGTTCGGGGCAGGGTCGTACAGATAAGCAGTATTTT	CASSSGQGRTDKQYF
TRBV6-4	TRBJ1-1	medium-sized	-	TGTGCCAGCAGTGTCCGGGACGGAAACACTGAAGCTTTCTTT	CASSVRDGNTEAFF
TRBV30	TRBJ1-4	once	-	TGTGCCTGGGGGGCCGCAGCTCATAATGAAAAACTGTTTTTT	CAWGAAAHNEKLFF
TRBV20-1	TRBJ2-7	-	-	TGCAGTGCCGGAGGACGGGGGACCTACGAGCAGTACTTC	CSAGGRGTYEQYF
TRBV6-1	TRBJ2-7	few	-	TGTGCCAGCAGTGGTGGCATCTACGAGCAGTACTTC	CASSGGIYEQYF
TRBV12-3/TRBV12-4	TRBJ1-1	few	TRBD1	TGTGCCAGCCACGAATCCGGACAGGGGAACACTGAAGCTTTCTTT	CASHESGQGNTEAFF
TRBV11-3	TRBJ2-1	many	-	TGTGCCAGCAGCTTAGGGTGGGGGAGCAAGTCCTACAATGAGCAGTTCTTC	CASSLGWGSKSYNEQFF
TRBV6-9	TRBJ2-7	-	TRBD2	TGTGCCAGCAGTTCCGGGGGGTTTGGTTCTCTACCCTACTACGAGCAGTACTTC	CASSSGGFGSLPYYEQYF
TRBV11-2	TRBJ2-4	many	-	TGTGCCAGCAGCGCGCCCTGGCGGGCGGACTTGGAAGCCAAAAACATTCAGTACTTC	CASSAPWRADLEAKNIQYF
TRBV5-1	TRBJ2-2	-	-	TGCGCCAGCAGCTTGGCACAGGGTAACACCGGGGAGCTGTTTTTT	CASSLAQGNTGELFF
TRBV27	TRBJ2-1	many	-	TGTGCCAGCAGTGGCGGGATTGGGCTAACCTCCTACAATGAGCAGTTCTTC	CASSGGIGLTSYNEQFF
TRBV7-2	TRBJ1-2	-	TRBD1	TGTGCCAGCAGCTCTTCGGGACAGGGGGACTATGGCTACACCTTC	CASSSSGQGDYGYTF
TRBV15	TRBJ1-2	-	-	TGTGCCACCAGCAGAGATGGTACCGGACCGGCTCAACTTAACTATGGCTACACCTTC	CATSRDGTGPAQLNYGYTF
TRBV9	TRBJ1-1	many	-	TGTGCCAGCAGCTCGAACACTGAAGCTTTCTTT	CASSSNTEAFF
TRBV28	TRBJ1-4	many	-	TGTGCCAGCAGTCAGCTGAGAGCAACTAATGAAAAACTGTTTTTT	CASSQLRATNEKLFF
TRBV24-1	TRBJ1-4	-	-	TGTGCCACCAGTGAGGGCGCGCTCGGGGGGGGTGAAAAACTGTTTTTT	CATSEGALGGGEKLFF
TRBV20-1	TRBJ1-2	-	-	TGCAGTGCTTGGGTGGACAGAGTCTACACCTTC	CSAWVDRVYTF